This T cell receptor (beta chain) originates from a study of T cell responses to AZD1222 COVID-19 vaccine (dated by TCRdb to the early 2020s). Looking at the study overall: TCR sequencing covered roughly 230 trial participants: 207 given two doses of AZD1222 and some 25 given two doses of MenACWY control vaccine. Trial participants were enrolled by age into 18-55, 56-69 and 70-plus year subgroups, with about 150, 28 and 57 TCR-sequenced participants respectively.

The CDR3 regions of human TCRbeta chains were analyzed by immunosequencing. Regarding the original processing steps: Repertoire TCRs were matched against a reference library of SARS-CoV-2-specific TCRs generated with the MIRA antigen-specificity platform. Breadth was defined as the fraction of unique TCRs that were SARS-CoV-2-associated. Depth was defined as the fraction of total T cells that were SARS-CoV-2-associated. Each spike-specific TCR was assigned to its reactive spike region and to a CD4 or CD8 class using the MIRA data. Log10-transformed breadth and depth values were compared by one-way ANOVA with Sidak's multiple comparisons tests. The table was pulled from immuneACCESS by TCRdb, which kept in-frame rearrangements only. Such tables lose some clones; where checked, under half of the loss comes from unresolved V genes, and the rest has no known cause. V and J calls and clone size are copied from that table; D and trimming were computed from the DNA. This sample holds 150,000 to 250,000 clones; roughly 92% were observed only once. The ten largest clones represent around 1% of the sample.

With regard to this clone: No antigen is known for it. It has no much larger one-base neighbor in the sample; base qualities were not kept.

Results and caveats for the whole study, not just this receptor: In the small 56-69-year group, the increase in depth fell short of significance, most likely because of low power. Because no day 14 peak-response samples were available, repertoires were characterized only after the peak T cell response. Most participants were white British and females outnumbered males, and the authors suggested that clonal diversity may have been underestimated. After two AZD1222 doses, both the breadth and the depth of spike-specific TCRs were significantly higher than at day 0 and than in MenACWY recipients. Conclusions about previously exposed vaccinees are limited, since just 6 or 7 AZD1222 recipients were seropositive for SARS-CoV-2 at baseline. Reportedly, close to half of the unique spike-specific TCRs recognized epitopes lying outside the regions that are mutated in the B.1.351 and B.1.1.7 variants. CD4 TCRs associated with the vaccine covered the entire spike protein, and the dominant responses were in regions 160-218 and 743-854.

The germline V gene gives CDR1 as SGHDN and CDR2 as FVKESK. Taken from cysteine to phenylalanine, the CDR3 has 17 residues. The entry retains the CDR3 DNA only, 51 bases that are in frame from base 1. Trimming leaves V shorter by 4 bases and J shorter by 3 bases, with the junction holding 9 bases beyond the gene matches. What the time point label conveys for this sample: about 28 days (+/-7) after the second vaccine dose. AZD1222 recipients with second doses at about 4 weeks or about 12 weeks were pooled, because spike-specific TCR depth and breadth did not differ between schedules. Vaccinee samples came from UK trials COV001 and COV002, including a single-blind randomized controlled phase 2/3 trial of AZD1222 (ChAdOx1 nCoV-19) in healthy adults. Trial participant PBMC samples were collected at day 0 and day 28 after the second dose for TCRbeta chain sequencing.

The receptor's source is an adult who received the AZD1222 COVID-19 vaccine. The sample was peripheral blood, taken 28 days after the second AZD1222 dose. In this chain, TRBV14 is recombined with TRBJ1-5; TRBD1 lines up with 10 middle nucleotides. The nucleotides read TGTGCCAGCAGCCGAACTGGACAGGGGGTACCCAATCAGCCCCAGCATTTT. It codes for CASSRTGQGVPNQPQHF.